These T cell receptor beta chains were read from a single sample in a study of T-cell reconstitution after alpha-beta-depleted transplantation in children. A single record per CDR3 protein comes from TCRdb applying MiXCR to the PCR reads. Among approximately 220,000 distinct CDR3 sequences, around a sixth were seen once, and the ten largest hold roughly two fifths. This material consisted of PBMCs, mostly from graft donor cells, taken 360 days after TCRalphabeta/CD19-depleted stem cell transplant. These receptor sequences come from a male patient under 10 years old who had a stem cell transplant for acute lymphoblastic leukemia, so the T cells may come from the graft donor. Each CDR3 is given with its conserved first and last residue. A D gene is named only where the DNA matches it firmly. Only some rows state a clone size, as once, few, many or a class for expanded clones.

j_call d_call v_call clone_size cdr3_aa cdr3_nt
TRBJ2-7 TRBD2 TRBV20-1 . CSARDTRTSNHEQYF TGCAGTGCTAGAGACACTCGGACTAGTAACCACGAGCAGTACTTC
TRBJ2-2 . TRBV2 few CASSETNTGELFF TGTGCCAGCAGCGAAACGAACACCGGGGAGCTGTTTTTT
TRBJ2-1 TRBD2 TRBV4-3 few CASRVAGSSYNEQFF TGCGCCAGCAGGGTAGCGGGGAGCTCCTACAATGAGCAGTTCTTC
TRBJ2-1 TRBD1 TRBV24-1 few CATSDTGQGLNEQFF TGTGCCACCAGTGATACGGGACAGGGGCTCAATGAGCAGTTCTTC
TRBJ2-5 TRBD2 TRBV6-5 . CASSYGVAGGFQETQYF TGTGCCAGCAGTTACGGGGTAGCGGGGGGATTCCAAGAGACCCAGTACTTC
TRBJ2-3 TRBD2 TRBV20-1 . CSARVSSGVADTQYF TGCAGTGCTAGAGTGTCTAGCGGGGTGGCAGATACGCAGTATTTT
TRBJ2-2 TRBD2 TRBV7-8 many CASSLPPSGGNTGELFF TGTGCCAGCAGCTTACCCCCTAGCGGGGGGAACACCGGGGAGCTGTTTTTT
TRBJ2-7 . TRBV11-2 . CASSSRTARYEQYF TGTGCCAGCAGCTCGAGGACAGCCCGCTACGAGCAGTACTTC
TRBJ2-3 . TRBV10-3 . CAIRENLSRDRGSDTQYF TGTGCCATTCGAGAGAATTTGTCGAGAGACCGAGGTTCGGATACGCAGTATTTT
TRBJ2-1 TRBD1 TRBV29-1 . CSAQGATGGSYNEQFF TGCAGCGCCCAGGGGGCCACAGGGGGCTCCTACAATGAGCAGTTCTTC
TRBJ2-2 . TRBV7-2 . CASSLAAGAPTGELFF TGTGCCAGCAGCTTAGCGGCGGGGGCCCCCACCGGGGAGCTGTTTTTT
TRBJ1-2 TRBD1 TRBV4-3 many CASSQEGQGGYGYTF TGCGCCAGCAGCCAAGAGGGACAGGGGGGCTATGGCTACACCTTC
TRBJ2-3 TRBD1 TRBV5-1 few CASSLVGQGADTQYF TGCGCCAGCAGCTTGGTGGGACAGGGTGCAGATACGCAGTATTTT
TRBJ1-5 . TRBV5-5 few CASSLRESNQPQHF TGTGCCAGCAGCCTTCGGGAAAGCAATCAGCCCCAGCATTTT
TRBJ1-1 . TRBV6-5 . CASSYQRAGPDTEAFF TGTGCCAGCAGTTACCAAAGAGCCGGGCCCGACACTGAAGCTTTCTTT
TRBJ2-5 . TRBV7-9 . CASSLGANSGETQYF TGTGCCAGCAGCTTAGGTGCTAATTCGGGAGAGACCCAGTACTTC
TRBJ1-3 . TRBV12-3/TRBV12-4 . CASSSVPGSGNTIYF TGTGCCAGCAGTTCTGTGCCCGGGTCAGGAAACACCATATATTTT
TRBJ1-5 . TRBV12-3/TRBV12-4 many CASSPTRGNQPQHF TGTGCCAGCAGCCCCACCAGGGGCAATCAGCCCCAGCATTTT
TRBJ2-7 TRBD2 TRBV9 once CASSQLAGGTYEQYF TGTGCCAGCAGCCAGCTAGCGGGGGGGACCTACGAGCAGTACTTC
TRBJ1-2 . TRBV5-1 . CASSFLGTSYGYTF TGCGCCAGCAGCTTTTTAGGTACGTCCTATGGCTACACCTTC